This T cell receptor (beta chain) comes out of a study of T cells in Graves' hyperthyroidism and ophthalmopathy. Unmatched junction bases numbered 15, after V lost 5 bases and J lost 5 bases. The germline gives CDR1 DFQATT, CDR2 SNEGSKA (reference sequence). The CDR3 extends over 15 amino acids. This clonotype has ten or more counts. Using RNA transcripts as the source, TCR beta CDR3 regions were amplified. Researchers ran a first-round RT-PCR on the TCR CDR3 using the HTBI primer set. TCRdb re-analysed the multiplex PCR reads in MiXCR, keeping a single row per CDR3 protein. In the table there are 350,000 to 400,000 distinct CDR3 sequences, 15% to 20% of which are singletons.

This clonotype was sampled from a woman aged 18-30 years with Graves' hyperthyroidism. V is TRBV20-1 and J is TRBJ2-7; 7 bases match TRBD1. Material: blood. CDR3 nucleotide sequence: TGCAGTGCTCGCCGGCCCTTTGACAGGGCTAACGAGCAGTACTTC. It codes for CSARRPFDRANEQYF.